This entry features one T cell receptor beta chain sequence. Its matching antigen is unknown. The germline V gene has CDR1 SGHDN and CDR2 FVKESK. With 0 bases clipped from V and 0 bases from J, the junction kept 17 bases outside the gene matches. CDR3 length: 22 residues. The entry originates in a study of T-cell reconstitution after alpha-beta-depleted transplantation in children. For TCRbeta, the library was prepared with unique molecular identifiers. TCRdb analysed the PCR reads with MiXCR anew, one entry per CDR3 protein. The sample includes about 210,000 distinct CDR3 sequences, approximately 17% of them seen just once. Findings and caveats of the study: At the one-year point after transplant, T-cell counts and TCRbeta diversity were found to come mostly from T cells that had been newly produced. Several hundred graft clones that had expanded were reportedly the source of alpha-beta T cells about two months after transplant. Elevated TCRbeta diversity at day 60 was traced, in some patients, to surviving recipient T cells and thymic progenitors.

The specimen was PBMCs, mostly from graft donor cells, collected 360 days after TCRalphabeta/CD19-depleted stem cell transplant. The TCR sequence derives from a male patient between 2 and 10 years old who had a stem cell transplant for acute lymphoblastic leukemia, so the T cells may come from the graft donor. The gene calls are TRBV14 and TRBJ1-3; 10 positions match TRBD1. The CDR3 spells CASSQESLGQGIRATSGNTIYF. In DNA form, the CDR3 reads TGTGCCAGCAGCCAAGAAAGCCTGGGACAGGGGATAAGGGCCACCTCTGGAAACACCATATATTTT.